One and the same sample provided the 17 T cell receptor beta chains below, sequenced in a study of T cell repertoires in cytomegalovirus infection. TCRdb used MiXCR to reprocess the reads, holding one entry per CDR3 protein. The sample lists 230,000 or so distinct CDR3 sequences, 17% occurring once. Source material: CD8+ T cells from PBMCs. The receptors were sampled from a human donor in good health (CMV status not recorded). Some clones in this sample may be carry-over from other donors' samples.

This clonotype was counted between two and nine times. This rearrangement joins TRBV27 to TRBJ1-3; D gene unclear. The germline V and J ends were trimmed by 5 bases and 4 bases, with 9 bases remaining between them. This CDR3 has 13 residues. Germline CDR1 and CDR2: MNHEY and SMNVEV (reference sequence). The CDR3 loop reads CASSPFPGNTIYF. The CDR3 bases are TGTGCCAGCAGTCCCTTCCCAGGAAACACCATATATTTT.

This clonotype was observed a few times. V is TRBV20-1 and J is TRBJ2-1; 10 bases agree with TRBD2. The CDR3 consists of 15 residues. CDR1 and CDR2 (germline): DFQATT, SNEGSKA (reference sequence). The V segment lost 0 bases and the J segment 3 bases; nucleotides outside the gene matches: 2. CDR3 DNA: TGCAGTGCTAGAGATCGACTAGCGGGCTACAATGAGCAGTTCTTC. Its protein product is CSARDRLAGYNEQFF.

This clonotype was seen only a few times. The chain has TRBV7-6 and TRBJ1-4, with D perhaps matching TRBD1 (5 bases). The CDR3 is made up of 17 amino acids. The germline CDR1 and CDR2 sequences are SGHVS and FNYEAQ. The V end lost 4 bases, the J end lost 5 bases, and 20 bases lay between the germline ends. The CDR3, as DNA: TGTGCCAGCAGCTCCGCAGAGGAGGGGCCAAAGAATGAAAAACTGTTTTTT. Translated, it gives CASSSAEEGPKNEKLFF.

Only a few counts were recorded for this clonotype. The V call is TRBV10-3, the J call TRBJ2-5, with D hard to call. The V and J ends lost 0 bases and 5 bases respectively, with 10 bases between them. This CDR3 is 14 amino acids long. Germline V gene data show CDR1 as ENHRY and CDR2 as SYGVKD. Here the CDR3 reads CAISESRDLETQYF. In nucleotides, the CDR3 is TGTGCCATCAGTGAGTCTAGGGATTTGGAGACCCAGTACTTC.

This clonotype has ten or more counts. This chain links TRBV25-1 with TRBJ2-5; 7 nucleotides agree with TRBD2. CDR1 and CDR2 from the germline V gene are MGHDK and SYGVNS. CDR3 length: 16 residues. V trimming: 3 bases; J trimming: 1 base; junction bases outside the gene matches: 8. CDR3 nucleotide sequence: TGTGCCAGCAGTGACCCACAGCGGGGAGTCCAAGAGACCCAGTACTTC. It yields the protein CASSDPQRGVQETQYF.

J is TRBJ1-1 and V is TRBV24-1; D is uncertain. Germline assignment: CDR1 KGHDR and CDR2 SFDVKD. This CDR3 region has 11 residues. V gave up 6 bases and J gave up 8 bases, with 9 bases separating them. CDR3 coding DNA: TGTGCCACCAGTTTTTCGGGAGAAGCTTTCTTT. It encodes CATSFSGEAFF.

There are many counts of this clonotype. V and J are TRBV12-3 or TRBV12-4 and TRBJ2-2; 8 positions match TRBD2. V lost 5 bases and J lost 6; bases outside the gene matches: 11. The CDR3 is 16 amino acids. The CDR3 reads CASSPTRTSSAGELFF. The DNA for the CDR3 is TGTGCCAGCAGTCCCACTCGGACTAGCTCGGCCGGGGAGCTGTTTTTT.

This clonotype was counted a few times. This rearrangement joins TRBV4-2 to TRBJ2-7; no definite D call. The CDR3 covers 13 residues. V lost 0 bases to trimming and J lost 5 bases, with 8 bases between them. Germline V gives CDR1 LGHNA, CDR2 YNFKEQ. The CDR3 DNA reads as TGTGCCAGCAGCCAAGAGGGCTTTAACGAGCAGTACTTC. It translates to CASSQEGFNEQYF.

This clonotype was observed many times. The CDR3 sequence: CASSLVVQGDEQYF. The DNA for the CDR3 is TGTGCCAGCAGCTTAGTCGTTCAGGGGGACGAGCAGTACTTC. The chain combines TRBV7-6 with TRBJ2-7; the match to TRBD1 covers 7 bases. Trimming cost V 1 base and J 5 bases; bases outside gene matches: 5. Germline-derived CDR1 and CDR2 are SGHVS and FNYEAQ. The CDR3 has 14 residues.

The rearrangement links TRBV2 to TRBJ1-2, with 12 positions matching TRBD1. V shed 4 bases, J shed 5 bases, and the junction held 5 bases outside the gene matches. The germline V gene has CDR1 SNHLY and CDR2 FYNNEI. The CDR3 loop spans 15 amino acids. CDR3 DNA: TGTGCCAGCAGTGCCTTGGGACAGGGGGCATATGGCTACACCTTC. As protein: CASSALGQGAYGYTF.

Ten or more counts support this clonotype. The CDR3 DNA follows: TGTGCCAGCAGTTCAGGGATGGTTGGAAACACCATATATTTT. Encoded protein: CASSSGMVGNTIYF. The rearrangement joins TRBV6-6 to TRBJ1-3; a possible D gene is TRBD1 (5 bases). Germline-derived CDR1 and CDR2 are MNHNY and SVGAGI (reference sequence). Trimming stripped 4 bases from V and 3 bases from J, with 10 bases between. CDR3 length: 14 residues.

This clonotype was seen ten or more times. J is TRBJ1-2 and V is TRBV12-3 or TRBV12-4, with 12 bases matching TRBD1. This CDR3 has 16 residues. Trimming cost V 9 bases and J 5 bases; bases outside gene matches: 13. In DNA, the CDR3 is TGTGCCAGTTCCGGGACAGGGGGCGCCGGGGGTTATGGCTACACCTTC. This sequence encodes CASSGTGGAGGYGYTF.

This clonotype occurred a few times. The rearrangement joins TRBV6-6 to TRBJ2-2; 8 bases are a match to TRBD1. The germline gives CDR1 MNHNY, CDR2 SVGAGI (reference sequence). The ends lost 0 bases at V and 7 bases at J; junction bases unmatched: 4. This CDR3 has 15 amino acids. The DNA of the CDR3 is TGTGCCAGCAGTTACTCGACAGGGGCTAACGGGGAGCTGTTTTTT. This translates into CASSYSTGANGELFF.

This clonotype was counted ten times or more. The chain employs TRBV4-1 and TRBJ2-1; no clear D. Looked up from germline, CDR1 is MGHRA and CDR2 is YSYEKL. Trimming left V 1 base short and J 10 bases short, with 20 bases between. The CDR3 is 16 residues long. CDR3 DNA sequence: TGCGCCAGCAGCCAAGTTCCAGCGCTTTCCTTTGGGGAGCAGTTCTTC. Its translation is CASSQVPALSFGEQFF.

This clonotype was observed many times. The chain combines TRBV7-2 with TRBJ2-7; 8 bases agree with TRBD1. There are 15 residues in the CDR3. V shed 4 bases and J 2 bases; nucleotides not matched to a gene: 7. Germline V gene sequence: CDR1 SGHTA, CDR2 FQGNSA. CDR3 region: CASSSSTGAPYEQYF. DNA for the CDR3: TGTGCCAGCAGCTCATCGACAGGGGCCCCCTACGAGCAGTACTTC.

This clonotype was detected many times. J is TRBJ1-5 and V is TRBV6-2 or TRBV6-3; D remains ambiguous. Germline V gene lookup returns CDR1 MNHEY and CDR2 SVGEGT. This CDR3 is built from 19 residues. V lost 2 bases and J lost 2, with 22 bases in between. The CDR3 loop is CASSYPSGQQYTGNQPQHF. In DNA form, the CDR3 reads TGTGCCAGCAGTTACCCATCCGGGCAGCAGTATACGGGCAATCAGCCCCAGCATTTT.

This clonotype was observed a few times. V usage is TRBV11-2 and J usage is TRBJ1-4; D unclear. V was cut by 3 bases and J by 1 base, with 6 bases left in between. Germline CDR1 and CDR2: SGHAT and FQNNGV. The CDR3 consists of 14 residues. In DNA form, the CDR3 reads TGTGCCAGCAGCTTTGGCCAAACTAATGAAAAACTGTTTTTT. Its protein product is CASSFGQTNEKLFF. The full variable domain, its missing parts supplied by reference TRBV11-2 and TRBJ1-4, is EAGVAQSPRYKIIEKRQSVAFWCNPISGHATLYWYQQILGQGPKLLIQFQNNGVVDDSQLPKDRFSAERLKGVDSTLKIQPAKLEDSAVYLCASSFGQTNEKLFFGSGTQLSVL.